What follows are 27 T cell receptor beta chains derived from one specimen sequenced in a study of regulatory T cells in long-lasting Graves disease. To make TCR beta libraries, researchers used iRepertoire HTBI primers and Arm-PCR of CDR3 regions. A single record per CDR3 protein comes from TCRdb applying MiXCR to the multiplex PCR reads. The sample includes hundreds of thousands of distinct CDR3 sequences, 16% seen only once; the top ten take 18%. Documented time point: newly diagnosed GD, antithyroid drugs for less than 3 months. Scientists built the TCR library using RNA that was extracted from PBMCs. These data were also filed under a second study, of T cells in Graves' hyperthyroidism and ophthalmopathy.

The sample consisted of peripheral blood mononuclear cells (PBMCs), taken at new diagnosis, from a patient treated with antithyroid drugs. Every receptor here comes from a woman under 40 with Graves disease.

The chain uses TRBV4-1 and TRBJ1-4; D remains ambiguous. This CDR3 is built from 16 residues. Germline V lookup: CDR1 MGHRA, CDR2 YSYEKL. The CDR3 spells CASAGMNTRISEKLFF. The CDR3, as DNA: TGCGCGAGCGCTGGCATGAATACCCGGATAAGCGAAAAACTGTTTTTT.

A few counts support this clonotype. This chain joins TRBV6-1 and TRBJ2-7; D is undetermined. Germline loops: CDR1 MNHNS, CDR2 SASEGT. The CDR3 extends over 12 amino acids. The V end was cut by 2 bases, the J end by 6 bases, with 8 bases between. Written as DNA, the CDR3 is TGTGCCAGCAGTGAATACGGGTCCGAGCAGTACTTC. It yields the protein CASSEYGSEQYF.

Many counts were recorded for this clonotype. The rearrangement joins TRBV27 to TRBJ2-6; D is undetermined. Germline lookup yields CDR1 MNHEY and CDR2 SMNVEV (reference sequence). This CDR3 comprises 16 residues. Trimming left V 5 bases short and J 1 base short, with 12 bases between. CDR3 DNA: TGTGCCAGCAGTATCGGGCTCTCGTCTGGGGCCAACGTCCTGACTTTC. Translated, it gives CASSIGLSSGANVLTF.

This clonotype came up a few times. The chain carries TRBV12-3 or TRBV12-4 and TRBJ1-5; D gene unclear. This CDR3 spans 14 amino acids. The V end was cut by 8 bases, the J end by 5 bases, with 16 bases between. As DNA, the CDR3 is TGTGCCAGCGGCCGATACGGGGATTATCAGCCCCAGCATTTT. Its translation is CASGRYGDYQPQHF.

The rearrangement links TRBV24-1 to TRBJ2-5; D gene uncertain. CDR1 and CDR2 (germline): KGHDR, SFDVKD. The length of the CDR3 is 13 residues. The ends were cut back, 5 bases at V and 5 bases at J, with 11 bases in the middle. For the CDR3, the DNA is TGTGCCACCAGTGTTACCCTCGTTGAGACCCAGTACTTC. This encodes CATSVTLVETQYF.

J is TRBJ2-7 and V is TRBV5-1, with D tentatively TRBD1 (7 bases). The CDR3 has 18 residues. Trimming removed 0 bases at V and 3 bases at J, with 22 bases between. The germline CDR1 and CDR2 sequences are SGHRS and YFSETQ. This CDR3 is CASSLGSTWTGGNYEQYF. The CDR3 DNA sequence: TGCGCCAGCAGCTTGGGTTCTACCTGGACAGGAGGGAACTACGAGCAGTACTTC.

This clonotype was found a few times. The CDR3 spells CASSPHRGAGGGAWSEQYF. The CDR3 bases are TGCGCCAGCAGCCCTCACAGGGGCGCCGGCGGCGGGGCTTGGTCCGAGCAGTACTTC. The chain links TRBV5-1 to TRBJ2-7, with D possibly TRBD1 on 7 matching bases. Germline CDR1 reads SGHRS; CDR2 reads YFSETQ. The germline V and J ends were trimmed by 4 bases and 6 bases, with 32 bases remaining between them. This CDR3 is 19 amino acids long.

This clonotype was picked up a small number of times. The chain recombines TRBV29-1 with TRBJ2-5, with 8 bases lining up with TRBD2. This CDR3 has 14 amino acids. J gave up 2 bases and V 3 bases, and 5 bases lay outside the gene matches. The germline gives CDR1 SQVTM, CDR2 ANQGSEA. As DNA, the CDR3 is TGCAGCGTTGACGGTAGCGGGATACAAGAGACCCAGTACTTC. It codes for CSVDGSGIQETQYF.

This clonotype was counted at least ten times. The chain joins TRBV28 to TRBJ2-4; D is undetermined. Germline V gives CDR1 MDHEN, CDR2 SYDVKM. V was shortened by 5 bases and J by 0 bases, with 8 bases between the two germline ends. The length of the CDR3 is 14 residues. Here the CDR3 reads CASSRRIAKNIQYF. CDR3 in DNA: TGTGCCAGCAGTCGCCGGATAGCCAAAAACATTCAGTACTTC.

This clonotype was detected ten times or more. CDR3 amino acids: CASSLELSGGSAKNIQYF. CDR3 bases: TGTGCCAGCAGTTTAGAACTTAGCGGGGGTTCGGCCAAAAACATTCAGTACTTC. J is TRBJ2-4 and V is TRBV28; 9 nucleotides match TRBD2. The V segment lost 2 bases and the J segment 1 base; nucleotides outside the gene matches: 9. The CDR3 contains 18 residues. From germline, CDR1 is MDHEN and CDR2 SYDVKM.

This clonotype was picked up a small number of times. The V gene is TRBV15, the J gene TRBJ2-6; 7 nucleotides match TRBD1. Germline CDR1 and CDR2: LNHNV and YYDKDF (reference sequence). V trimming: 3 bases; J trimming: 3 bases; junction bases outside the gene matches: 5. This CDR3 contains 16 residues. The CDR3: CATSSRQGFGANVLTF. CDR3 DNA sequence: TGTGCCACCAGCAGCCGACAGGGTTTTGGGGCCAACGTCCTGACTTTC.

V usage is TRBV24-1 and J usage is TRBJ1-4; no clear D gene. The CDR3 is 15 amino acids. CDR1 KGHDR and CDR2 SFDVKD come from the germline V gene. The V end was cut by 3 bases, the J end by 3 bases, with 10 bases between. CDR3 nucleotide sequence: TGTGCCACCAGTGATCCAACCGGTCCTAATGAAAAACTGTTTTTT. Translating gives CATSDPTGPNEKLFF.

This clonotype was observed at least ten times. J is TRBJ1-5 and V is TRBV27, with TRBD1 matching over 9 bases. After removal of 6 bases from V and 6 bases from J, the junction contained 6 bases not matched to a gene. The CDR3 runs to 14 residues. Germline-derived CDR1 and CDR2 are MNHEY and SMNVEV (reference sequence). The CDR3 sequence is CASRPGQGAQPQHF. The CDR3 DNA follows: TGTGCCAGCAGGCCGGGACAGGGTGCTCAGCCCCAGCATTTT.

The table lists this clonotype with many counts. This rearrangement joins TRBV3-1 to TRBJ1-1; D not resolved. Trimming pared 1 base from V and 4 bases from J, leaving 13 bases between. Germline assignment: CDR1 LGHDT and CDR2 YNNKEL (reference sequence). The CDR3 has 15 amino acids. CDR3 sequence: CASSQAWKKGTEAFF. The CDR3 region has the DNA TGTGCCAGCAGCCAAGCTTGGAAAAAGGGCACTGAAGCTTTCTTT. The full variable domain, in which reference TRBV3-1 and TRBJ1-1 provide the parts outside the CDR3, is DTAVSQTPKYLVTQMGNDKSIKCEQNLGHDTMYWYKQDSKKFLKIMFSYNNKELIINETVPNRFSPKSPDKAHLNLHINSLELGDSAVYFCASSQAWKKGTEAFFGQGTRLTVV.

This clonotype was found a few times. The junction differs from germline at one of its ends, possibly a read error. The chain has TRBV5-6 and TRBJ1-5, with 8 bases lining up with TRBD1. Germline-derived CDR1 and CDR2 are SGHDT and YYEEEE. The CDR3 totals 15 residues. The CDR3 sequence is CAGSSADRGHQPQHF. Here the CDR3 DNA reads TGTGCCGGCAGCTCCGCAGACAGGGGCCATCAGCCCCAGCATTTT.

This clonotype was found many times. CDR3 sequence reads: CASSLVFGTAQETQYF. CDR3 coding DNA: TGTGCCAGCAGCTTAGTGTTCGGGACAGCACAAGAGACCCAGTACTTC. V usage is TRBV11-2 and J usage is TRBJ2-5; the match to TRBD1 covers 7 bases. V gave up 1 base and J gave up 2 bases; unmatched junction bases: 7. The CDR3 is 16 residues long. Germline CDR1 reads SGHAT; CDR2 reads FQNNGV.

Concerning this clonotype itself: This clone may be a read error of a much larger clone one base away. The chain is built from TRBV27 and TRBJ1-2; 7 bases agree with TRBD1. Looked up from germline, CDR1 is MNHEY and CDR2 is SMNVEV (reference sequence). This CDR3 region has 15 residues. This CDR3 is CASSFSTGFGYGHTF. The CDR3 nucleotides are TGTGCCAGCAGTTTTTCGACAGGGTTCGGCTATGGCCACACCTTC.

This clonotype was counted ten times or more. V and J are TRBV28 and TRBJ1-2; D gene uncertain. The V gene lost 4 bases and the J gene lost 6 bases, with 15 bases spanning the gap. There are 14 residues in the CDR3. Germline CDR1 reads MDHEN; CDR2 reads SYDVKM. CDR3 nucleotides: TGTGCCAGCAGTTCACCAACCACTCAGCATGGCTACACCTTC. Its translation: CASSSPTTQHGYTF.

The chain has TRBV27 and TRBJ1-6, with a possible D match to TRBD1 (5 bases). CDR1 and CDR2 (germline): MNHEY, SMNVEV (reference sequence). CDR3 size: 16 residues. V was cut by 3 bases and J by 0 bases, with 9 bases left in between. CDR3 nucleotides: TGTGCCAGCAGTTTGGGGGGAGGCTCCTATAATTCACCCCTCCACTTT. Its protein is CASSLGGGSYNSPLHF.

This clonotype was observed many times. V is TRBV7-2 and J is TRBJ1-2; D gene ambiguous. The CDR3 is 15 amino acids. The germline V gene has CDR1 SGHTA and CDR2 FQGNSA. V dropped 1 base and J dropped 6 bases, with 15 bases sitting between them. The chain's CDR3 is CASSLGGSYANGYTF. The CDR3 DNA reads TGTGCCAGCAGCTTAGGTGGGAGTTATGCAAATGGCTACACCTTC.

Details on this clonotype: Being one base from a much bigger clone, this may be a read error. The genes are TRBV12-3 or TRBV12-4 and TRBJ2-5; D unresolved. CDR3 size: 13 residues. DNA of the CDR3: TGTCCCAGCAGTTTTAGTCCCGGAGAGACCCAGTACTTC. Amino acid sequence: CPSSFSPGETQYF.

This clonotype has at least ten counts. V usage is TRBV28 and J usage is TRBJ2-5, with D maybe TRBD2 (6 bases). Germline assignment: CDR1 MDHEN and CDR2 SYDVKM. The CDR3 extends over 13 amino acids. Trimming removed 6 bases at V and 5 bases at J, with 13 bases between. The CDR3 here is CASSTARGETQYF. DNA of the CDR3: TGTGCCAGCAGCACAGCCCGGGGGGAGACCCAGTACTTC. The full variable domain, rest sourced from reference TRBV28 and TRBJ2-5, is DVKVTQSSRYLVKRTGEKVFLECVQDMDHENMFWYRQDPGLGLRLIYFSYDVKMKEKGDIPEGYSVSREKKERFSLILESASTNQTSMYLCASSTARGETQYFGPGTRLLVL.

This clonotype was picked up a small number of times. The V gene is TRBV20-1, the J gene TRBJ1-1; D may be TRBD1 (6 bases). CDR1 and CDR2 from the germline V gene are DFQATT and SNEGSKA (reference sequence). V lost 3 bases and J lost 6, with 20 bases in between. The CDR3 sequence is 15 residues long. This chain's CDR3 is CSASSLAGEDSEAFF. The CDR3 nucleotides are TGCAGTGCTAGTTCGTTGGCAGGGGAGGATTCTGAAGCTTTCTTT.

In this sample, this clonotype turned up a few times. The genes are TRBV18 and TRBJ1-5; D perhaps matches TRBD1 (5 bases). Germline loops: CDR1 KGHSH, CDR2 LQKENI. The CDR3 extends over 13 amino acids. Trimming stripped 6 bases from V and 5 bases from J, with 11 bases between. The DNA for the CDR3 is TGTGCCAGCTCGCGGGACGGAGATCAGCCCCAGCATTTT. It yields the protein CASSRDGDQPQHF.

The J gene is TRBJ2-7, the V gene TRBV20-1, with D tentatively TRBD1 (6 bases). There are 16 residues in the CDR3. Looked up from germline, CDR1 is DFQATT and CDR2 is SNEGSKA (reference sequence). V gave up 0 bases and J gave up 0 bases, with 15 bases separating them. CDR3 sequence: CSARDFRDTSSYEQYF. The CDR3 DNA follows: TGCAGTGCTAGAGATTTTCGGGACACGAGCTCCTACGAGCAGTACTTC.

This clonotype was seen many times. The chain combines TRBV12-3 or TRBV12-4 with TRBJ2-1; 10 bases are a match to TRBD1. With 6 bases clipped from V and 13 bases from J, the junction kept 6 bases outside the gene matches. The CDR3 runs to 12 residues. CDR3 bases: TGTGCCAGCAGCCCAGGACAGGGGGGACAGTTCTTC. Its protein is CASSPGQGGQFF.

Notes on this clonotype: One base away lies a much larger clone, so this may be a sequencing read error. The V gene is TRBV15, the J gene TRBJ2-1; TRBD1 agrees at 8 bases. J lost 3 bases, V lost 7 bases, and 8 bases had no gene match. The CDR3 loop spans 15 amino acids. Germline CDR1 is LNHNV and CDR2 is YYDKDF (reference sequence). This chain's CDR3 is CATNKSGQGYNEQFF. The CDR3, as DNA: TGTGCCACCAACAAAAGTGGACAGGGCTACAATGAGCAGTTCTTC.